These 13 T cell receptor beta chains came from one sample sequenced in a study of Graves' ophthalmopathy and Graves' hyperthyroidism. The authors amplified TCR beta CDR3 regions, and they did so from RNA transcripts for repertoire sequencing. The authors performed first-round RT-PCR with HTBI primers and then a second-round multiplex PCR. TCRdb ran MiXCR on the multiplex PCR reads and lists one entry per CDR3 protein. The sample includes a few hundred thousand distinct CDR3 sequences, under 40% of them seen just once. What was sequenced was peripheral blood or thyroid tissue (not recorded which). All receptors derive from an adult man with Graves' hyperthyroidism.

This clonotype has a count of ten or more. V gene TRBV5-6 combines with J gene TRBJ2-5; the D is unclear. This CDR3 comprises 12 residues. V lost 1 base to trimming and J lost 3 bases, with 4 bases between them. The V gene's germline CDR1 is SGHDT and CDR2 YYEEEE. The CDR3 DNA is TGTGCCAGCAGCTTGTTAAAAGAGACCCAGTACTTC. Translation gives CASSLLKETQYF.

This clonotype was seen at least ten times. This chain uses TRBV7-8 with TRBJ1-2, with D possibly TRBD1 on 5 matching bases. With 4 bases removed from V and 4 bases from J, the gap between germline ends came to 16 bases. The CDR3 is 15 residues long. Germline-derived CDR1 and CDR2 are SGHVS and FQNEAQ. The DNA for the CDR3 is TGTGCCAGCAGCTCGGGGGGAGGAATAGGCTATGGCTACACCTTC. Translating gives CASSSGGGIGYGYTF.

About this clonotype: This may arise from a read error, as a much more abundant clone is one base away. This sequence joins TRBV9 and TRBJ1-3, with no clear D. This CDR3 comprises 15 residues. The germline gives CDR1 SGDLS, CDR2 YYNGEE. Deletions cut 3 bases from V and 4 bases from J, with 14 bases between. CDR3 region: CASSEAAGGGNTIYF. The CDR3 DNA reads TGTGCCAGCAGCGAGGCGGCCGGCGGGGGAAACACCATATATTTT. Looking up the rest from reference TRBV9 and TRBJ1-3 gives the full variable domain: DSGVTQTPKHLITATGQRVTLRCSPRSGDLSVYWYQQSLDQGLQFLIQYYNGEERAKGNILERFSAQQFPDLHSELNLSSLELGDSALYFCASSEAAGGGNTIYFGEGSWLTVV.

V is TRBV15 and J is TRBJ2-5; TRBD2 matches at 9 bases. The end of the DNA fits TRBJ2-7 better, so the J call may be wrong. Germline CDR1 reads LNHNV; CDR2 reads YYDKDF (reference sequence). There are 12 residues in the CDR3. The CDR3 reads CATGGGVYEQYF. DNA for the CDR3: TGTGCCACCGGCGGGGGGGTCTACGAGCAGTACTTC.

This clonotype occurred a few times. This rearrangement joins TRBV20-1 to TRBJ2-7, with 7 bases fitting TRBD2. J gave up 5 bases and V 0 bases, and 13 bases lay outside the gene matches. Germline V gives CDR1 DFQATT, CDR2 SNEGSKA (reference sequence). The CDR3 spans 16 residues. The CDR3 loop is CSARDLVAGEFDEQYF. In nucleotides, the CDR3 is TGCAGTGCTAGAGATCTCGTGGCGGGAGAGTTCGACGAGCAGTACTTC.

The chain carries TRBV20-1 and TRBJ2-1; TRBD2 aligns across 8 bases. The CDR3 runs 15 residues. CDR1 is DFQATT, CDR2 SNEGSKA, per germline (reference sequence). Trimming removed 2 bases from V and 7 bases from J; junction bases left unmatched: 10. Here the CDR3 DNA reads TGCAGTGCTAGATTGGCCGGGACTAGGAAGAATGAGCAGTTCTTC. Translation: CSARLAGTRKNEQFF.

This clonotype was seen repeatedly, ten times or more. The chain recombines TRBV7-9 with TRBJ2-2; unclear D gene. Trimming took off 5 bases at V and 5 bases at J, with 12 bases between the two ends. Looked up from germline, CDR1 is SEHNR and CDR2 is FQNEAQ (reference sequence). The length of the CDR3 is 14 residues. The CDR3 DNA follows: TGTGCCAGCAGCCCCAAAGTAGAGACCGGGGAGCTGTTTTTT. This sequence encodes CASSPKVETGELFF.

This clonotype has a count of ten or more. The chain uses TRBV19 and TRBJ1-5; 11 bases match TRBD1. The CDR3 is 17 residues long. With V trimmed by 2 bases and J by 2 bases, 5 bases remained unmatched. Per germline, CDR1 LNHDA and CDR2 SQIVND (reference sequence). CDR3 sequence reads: CASSIQDRGLGNQPQHF. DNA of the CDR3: TGTGCCAGTAGTATACAGGACAGGGGGCTGGGCAATCAGCCCCAGCATTTT.

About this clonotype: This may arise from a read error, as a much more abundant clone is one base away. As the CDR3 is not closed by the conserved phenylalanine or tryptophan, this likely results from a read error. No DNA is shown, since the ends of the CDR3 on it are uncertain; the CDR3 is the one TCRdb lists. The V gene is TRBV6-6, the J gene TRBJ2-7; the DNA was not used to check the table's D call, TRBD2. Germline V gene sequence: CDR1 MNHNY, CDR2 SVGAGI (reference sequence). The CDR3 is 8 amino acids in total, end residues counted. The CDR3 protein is CASSEIAG.

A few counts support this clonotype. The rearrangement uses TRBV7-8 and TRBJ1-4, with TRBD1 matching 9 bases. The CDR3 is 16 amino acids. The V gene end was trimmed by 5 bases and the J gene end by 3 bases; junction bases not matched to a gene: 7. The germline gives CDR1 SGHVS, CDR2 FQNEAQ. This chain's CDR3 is CASSQKQGAANEKLFF. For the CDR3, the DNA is TGTGCCAGCAGCCAAAAACAGGGGGCGGCTAATGAAAAACTGTTTTTT.

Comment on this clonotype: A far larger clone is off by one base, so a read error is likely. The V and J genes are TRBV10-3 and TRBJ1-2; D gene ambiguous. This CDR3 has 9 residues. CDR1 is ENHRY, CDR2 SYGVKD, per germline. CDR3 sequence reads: CASNCGYTF. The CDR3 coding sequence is TGTGCCAGTAACTGTGGCTACACCTTC.

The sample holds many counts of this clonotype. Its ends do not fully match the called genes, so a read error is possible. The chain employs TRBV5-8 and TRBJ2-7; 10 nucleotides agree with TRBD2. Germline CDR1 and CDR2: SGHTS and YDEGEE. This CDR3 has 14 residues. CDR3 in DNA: TGTGCCAGCGTCGACCGGACAGCGGGAGGGGCCGTAGACTTC. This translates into CASVDRTAGGAVDF.

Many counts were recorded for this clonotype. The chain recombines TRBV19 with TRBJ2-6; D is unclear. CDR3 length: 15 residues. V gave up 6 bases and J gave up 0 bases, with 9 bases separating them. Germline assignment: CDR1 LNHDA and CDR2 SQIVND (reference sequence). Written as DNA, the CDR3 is TGTGCCAGTAGCACGGACGGCTCTGGGGCCAACGTCCTGACTTTC. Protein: CASSTDGSGANVLTF.